This is a list of T cell receptor beta chains from one sample in a study of cytomegalovirus exposure and HLA in healthy donors. Method: immunoSEQ multiplex PCR; TCRdb's copy keeps in-frame clones and lacks some. Among 120,000 or so clones, more than 70% were seen once, and the ten largest hold 2.1%. Input material: PBMCs. These receptors were taken from a woman aged 25-40 years in good health and CMV-seronegative. The CDR3 runs from the conserved cysteine through the conserved F or W. D genes are given only for firm matches. Expanded clones are given a class, and other clones once, few, many or no size at all.

d_call,cdr3_length,clone_size,v_call,j_call,cdr3_aa,cdr3_nt
TRBD2,16,.,TRBV15,TRBJ2-1,CATSIAGGLSHHEQFF,TGTGCCACCAGCATCGCGGGGGGTCTTTCCCATCATGAGCAGTTCTTC
TRBD2,21,.,TRBV9,TRBJ2-1,CASSASPTSGGLPTNYNEQFF,TGTGCCAGCAGCGCATCCCCGACTAGCGGGGGCCTCCCAACAAACTACAATGAGCAGTTCTTC
.,14,.,TRBV19,TRBJ2-6,CASSRASGANVLTF,TGTGCCAGTAGTCGAGCCTCTGGGGCCAACGTCCTGACTTTC
TRBD1,16,once,TRBV5-6,TRBJ2-7,CASSWGSDRGNREQYF,TGTGCCAGCAGCTGGGGATCGGACAGGGGCAATCGGGAGCAGTACTTC
.,16,.,TRBV2,TRBJ2-2,CASSVGHNANTGELFF,TGTGCCAGCAGTGTAGGACATAACGCGAACACCGGGGAGCTGTTTTTT
TRBD1,15,.,TRBV6-1,TRBJ2-7,CASSPPGQPGYEQYF,TGTGCCAGCAGTCCACCGGGACAGCCTGGATACGAGCAGTACTTC
.,17,.,TRBV4-3,TRBJ2-1,CASSQDPARSSYNEQFF,TGCGCCAGCAGCCAAGATCCCGCCAGAAGCTCCTACAATGAGCAGTTCTTC
.,12,.,TRBV6-1,TRBJ1-1,CASSLLGVEAFF,TGTGCCAGCAGCCTTTTGGGAGTTGAAGCTTTCTTT
TRBD1,13,.,TRBV7-9,TRBJ1-2,CASSRTGKYGYTF,TGTGCCAGCAGTCGGACAGGAAAATATGGCTACACCTTC
TRBD1,15,.,TRBV29-1,TRBJ1-5,CSVIIGTGSNQPQHF,TGCAGCGTTATCATCGGGACAGGGTCTAATCAGCCCCAGCATTTT
TRBD2,15,.,TRBV2,TRBJ2-1,CASRRTSGTYNEQFF,TGTGCCAGCAGGAGGACTAGCGGGACCTACAATGAGCAGTTCTTC
TRBD1,15,.,TRBV6-5,TRBJ2-2,CASSLQGVGTGELFF,TGTGCCAGCAGTTTACAGGGGGTTGGCACCGGGGAGCTGTTTTTT
TRBD1,16,.,TRBV9,TRBJ1-1,CASSPRRTGRRTEAFF,TGTGCCAGCAGCCCCCGCCGGACAGGGAGAAGGACTGAAGCTTTCTTT